These T cell receptor beta chains were read from a single sample in a study of cytomegalovirus exposure and HLA in healthy donors. The data were produced by immunoSEQ multiplex PCR, yet TCRdb's version contains in-frame clones alone and is incomplete. The sample table sets out about 200,000 clones. Source material: PBMCs. The origin of the receptors is a man aged 25 to 40 in good health and CMV-seronegative. The CDR3 runs from the conserved cysteine through the conserved F or W. Each record gives: J gene, D gene, CDR3 length, V gene, CDR3 protein, CDR3 DNA. D genes are given only for firm matches.

J: TRBJ2-7; D: TRBD2; length: 14; V: TRBV9; CDR3: CASSISGVNYEQYF; DNA: TGTGCCAGCAGCATTAGCGGGGTGAACTACGAGCAGTACTTC
J: TRBJ1-2; D: TRBD1; length: 14; V: TRBV6-4; CDR3: CASSAEQGAGGYTF; DNA: TGTGCCAGCAGCGCAGAACAGGGGGCGGGCGGCTACACCTTC
J: TRBJ2-7; D: TRBD1; length: 15; V: TRBV19; CDR3: CASSTVYRGPYEQYF; DNA: TGTGCCAGTAGTACCGTTTACAGGGGCCCCTACGAGCAGTACTTC
J: TRBJ2-2; D: NA; length: 15; V: TRBV7-2; CDR3: CASSHVVENTGELFF; DNA: TGTGCCAGCAGCCATGTAGTAGAGAACACCGGGGAGCTGTTTTTT
J: TRBJ1-1; D: TRBD1; length: 15; V: TRBV18; CDR3: CASSPPTGASTEAFF; DNA: TGTGCCAGCTCACCACCAACAGGGGCCAGTACTGAAGCTTTCTTT
J: TRBJ2-3; D: NA; length: 15; V: TRBV2; CDR3: CASSEALAFTDTQYF; DNA: TGTGCCAGCAGTGAAGCCCTAGCGTTTACAGATACGCAGTATTTT
J: TRBJ2-3; D: TRBD2; length: 18; V: TRBV5-1; CDR3: CASSSSGGPRGGTDTQYF; DNA: TGCGCCAGCAGCTCAAGCGGGGGGCCCAGGGGGGGCACAGATACGCAGTATTTT
J: TRBJ2-3; D: NA; length: 12; V: TRBV7-6; CDR3: CASSLVSDTQYF; DNA: TGTGCCAGCAGCCTCGTATCTGATACGCAGTATTTT
J: TRBJ1-6; D: TRBD1; length: 14; V: TRBV6-1; CDR3: CASMPGQLNSPLHF; DNA: TGTGCCAGCATGCCGGGACAGCTTAATTCACCCCTCCACTTT
J: TRBJ2-3; D: NA; length: 12; V: TRBV30; CDR3: CAWSVGADTQYF; DNA: TGTGCCTGGAGCGTAGGAGCAGATACGCAGTATTTT
J: TRBJ1-2; D: TRBD1; length: 16; V: TRBV28; CDR3: CASSPSSGTGEKGYTF; DNA: TGTGCCAGCAGTCCCTCCTCCGGGACAGGGGAGAAAGGCTACACCTTC
J: TRBJ2-2; D: TRBD1; length: 17; V: TRBV5-1; CDR3: CASSLAPGTGGTGELFF; DNA: TGCGCCAGCAGCTTGGCTCCCGGGACAGGGGGCACCGGGGAGCTGTTTTTT
J: TRBJ2-7; D: NA; length: 14; V: TRBV11-3; CDR3: CASSLGGGGYEQYF; DNA: TGTGCCAGCAGCCTAGGGGGCGGGGGATACGAGCAGTACTTC
J: TRBJ1-5; D: NA; length: 13; V: TRBV29-1; CDR3: CSVVEGRHQPQHF; DNA: TGCAGCGTTGTTGAGGGTCGTCATCAGCCCCAGCATTTT
J: TRBJ1-3; D: TRBD1; length: 15; V: TRBV7-8; CDR3: CASSLAGTAGNTIYF; DNA: TGTGCCAGCAGCTTAGCAGGGACAGCTGGAAACACCATATATTTT
J: TRBJ2-1; D: NA; length: 12; V: TRBV10-3; CDR3: CAISEFQNEQFF; DNA: TGTGCCATCAGTGAGTTCCAGAACGAGCAGTTCTTC
J: TRBJ2-6; D: TRBD2; length: 18; V: TRBV7-8; CDR3: CASTPRGGKWSGANVLTF; DNA: TGTGCCAGCACCCCCCGGGGGGGCAAGTGGTCTGGGGCCAACGTCCTGACTTTC
J: TRBJ1-5; D: TRBD1; length: 16; V: TRBV18; CDR3: CASSQGQGGNNQPQHF; DNA: TGTGCCAGCTCGCAAGGACAGGGCGGTAACAATCAGCCCCAGCATTTT
J: TRBJ2-2; D: TRBD2; length: 17; V: TRBV25-1; CDR3: CASSTSGLAILPGELFF; DNA: TGTGCCAGCAGTACCAGCGGACTAGCAATACTTCCGGGGGAGCTGTTTTTT
J: TRBJ1-2; D: NA; length: 13; V: TRBV19; CDR3: CASSIPGTGGYTF; DNA: TGTGCCAGTAGTATACCGGGGACTGGTGGCTACACCTTC
J: TRBJ1-5; D: NA; length: 14; V: TRBV6-4; CDR3: CASSDRGGVQPQHF; DNA: TGTGCCAGCAGTGACCGGGGGGGGGTCCAGCCCCAGCATTTT
J: TRBJ1-5; D: TRBD1; length: 15; V: TRBV5-1; CDR3: CASSLGQGARQPQHF; DNA: TGCGCCAGCAGCTTGGGCCAGGGGGCTCGTCAGCCCCAGCATTTT
J: TRBJ1-3; D: TRBD1; length: 14; V: TRBV27; CDR3: CASSLDRAGNTIYF; DNA: TGTGCCAGCAGTCTCGACAGGGCTGGAAACACCATATATTTT
J: TRBJ1-4; D: TRBD1; length: 14; V: TRBV18; CDR3: CASSRGQGNEKLFF; DNA: TGTGCCAGCTCACGGGGACAGGGGAATGAAAAACTGTTTTTT
J: TRBJ1-5; D: NA; length: 15; V: TRBV7-9; CDR3: CASSLGERQAQPQHF; DNA: TGTGCCAGCAGCTTAGGGGAGAGGCAAGCCCAGCCCCAGCATTTT
J: TRBJ2-7; D: TRBD2; length: 17; V: TRBV5-4; CDR3: CASSLATSGRNLYEQYF; DNA: TGTGCCAGCAGCTTAGCGACTAGCGGGCGAAATCTCTACGAGCAGTACTTC
J: TRBJ1-4; D: NA; length: 13; V: TRBV5-1; CDR3: CASRGQAREKLFF; DNA: TGCGCCAGCAGGGGCCAGGCGCGTGAAAAACTGTTTTTT
J: TRBJ2-7; D: TRBD2; length: 15; V: TRBV6-1; CDR3: CASSTSGGSGYEQYF; DNA: TGTGCCAGCAGTACCAGCGGGGGGTCTGGGTACGAGCAGTACTTC
J: TRBJ1-5; D: NA; length: 14; V: TRBV10-3; CDR3: CAISPGNSNQPQHF; DNA: TGTGCCATCAGTCCAGGGAATAGCAATCAGCCCCAGCATTTT
J: TRBJ1-2; D: TRBD1; length: 16; V: TRBV9; CDR3: CASSVEGAGEYYGYTF; DNA: TGTGCCAGCAGCGTAGAGGGGGCCGGGGAGTACTATGGCTACACCTTC
J: TRBJ2-7; D: TRBD2; length: 15; V: TRBV7-3; CDR3: CASSEGTSAAYEQYF; DNA: TGTGCCAGCAGCGAAGGGACTAGCGCTGCCTACGAGCAGTACTTC
J: TRBJ1-1; D: TRBD1; length: 15; V: TRBV7-8; CDR3: CASSLVGTVNTEAFF; DNA: TGTGCCAGCAGCTTAGTGGGGACAGTGAACACTGAAGCTTTCTTT
J: TRBJ1-1; D: NA; length: 14; V: TRBV7-6; CDR3: CASSLAVVGTEAFF; DNA: TGTGCCAGCAGCCTAGCAGTAGTCGGCACTGAAGCTTTCTTT
J: TRBJ2-5; D: TRBD2; length: 15; V: TRBV30; CDR3: CAWTLAGDQQETQYF; DNA: TGTGCCTGGACCTTGGCGGGGGACCAGCAAGAGACCCAGTACTTC
J: TRBJ2-2; D: NA; length: 24; V: TRBV21-1; CDR3: CASSSLGRPKGSVAGVTNTGELFF; DNA: TGTGCCAGCAGCTCGTTGGGTCGCCCCAAAGGATCTGTAGCGGGAGTTACGAACACCGGGGAGCTGTTTTTT
J: TRBJ2-2; D: NA; length: 16; V: TRBV10-3; CDR3: CAIGGYGTSNTGELFF; DNA: TGTGCCATCGGGGGGTATGGGACTTCGAACACCGGGGAGCTGTTTTTT
J: TRBJ1-3; D: TRBD1; length: 15; V: TRBV9; CDR3: CASSVGTGTGNTIYF; DNA: TGTGCCAGCAGCGTAGGGACAGGGACTGGAAACACCATATATTTT
J: TRBJ2-7; D: NA; length: 16; V: TRBV19; CDR3: CASSIPSVAPLGEQYF; DNA: TGTGCCAGTAGTATACCCTCGGTAGCCCCTTTGGGCGAGCAGTACTTC
J: TRBJ1-3; D: TRBD1; length: 15; V: TRBV15; CDR3: CATSRRGFGTGGVHF; DNA: TGTGCCACCAGCAGGAGGGGGTTCGGGACAGGGGGTGTCCATTTT
J: TRBJ1-4; D: NA; length: 17; V: TRBV18; CDR3: CASSPERGFGTNEKLFF; DNA: TGTGCCAGCTCACCAGAAAGGGGGTTCGGAACTAATGAAAAACTGTTTTTT
J: TRBJ1-2; D: TRBD1; length: 12; V: TRBV29-1; CDR3: CSVGQGNYGYTF; DNA: TGCAGCGTAGGACAGGGAAACTATGGCTACACCTTC
J: TRBJ2-7; D: NA; length: 14; V: TRBV11-3; CDR3: CASSLGGRVYEQYF; DNA: TGTGCCAGCAGCTTAGGCGGCCGCGTCTACGAGCAGTACTTC
J: TRBJ2-1; D: NA; length: 12; V: TRBV30; CDR3: CAWGTRHNEQFF; DNA: TGTGCCTGGGGGACTCGACACAATGAGCAGTTCTTC
J: TRBJ1-2; D: TRBD1; length: 16; V: TRBV29-1; CDR3: CSVEENADRGLYGYTF; DNA: TGCAGCGTTGAAGAGAACGCGGACAGGGGGCTCTATGGCTACACCTTC
J: TRBJ1-2; D: NA; length: 15; V: TRBV5-1; CDR3: CASSLGQAANCGYTF; DNA: TGCGCCAGCAGCTTGGGACAGGCCGCTAACTGTGGCTACACCTTC
J: TRBJ2-7; D: NA; length: 14; V: TRBV19; CDR3: CASRGLFGAYEQYF; DNA: TGTGCCAGTAGGGGACTCTTTGGGGCCTACGAGCAGTACTTC
J: TRBJ1-1; D: NA; length: 16; V: TRBV5-4; CDR3: CASSFRMGRVAPEAFF; DNA: TGTGCCAGCAGCTTTCGGATGGGCAGGGTAGCCCCTGAAGCTTTCTTT
J: TRBJ2-7; D: TRBD1; length: 15; V: TRBV28; CDR3: CASSLNWGQGGEQYF; DNA: TGTGCCAGCAGTTTAAATTGGGGACAGGGTGGCGAGCAGTACTTC
J: TRBJ2-5; D: TRBD2; length: 16; V: TRBV11-1; CDR3: CASTRRLAGVEETQYF; DNA: TGTGCCAGCACCCGGCGGCTAGCGGGAGTTGAGGAGACCCAGTACTTC
J: TRBJ2-2; D: NA; length: 17; V: TRBV18; CDR3: CASSPPVLAPNTGELFF; DNA: TGTGCCAGCTCACCACCCGTGCTAGCGCCAAACACCGGGGAGCTGTTTTTT
J: TRBJ2-1; D: NA; length: 15; V: TRBV6-4; CDR3: CASARDTLGEAEQFF; DNA: TGTGCCAGCGCAAGGGACACCTTAGGCGAGGCTGAGCAGTTCTTC
J: TRBJ1-4; D: NA; length: 15; V: TRBV25-1; CDR3: CASSDPGQTNEKLFF; DNA: TGTGCCAGCAGTGATCCGGGACAAACAAATGAAAAACTGTTTTTT
J: TRBJ1-4; D: NA; length: 15; V: TRBV9; CDR3: CASSPGRGGDEKLFF; DNA: TGTGCCAGCAGCCCCGGGCGGGGGGGCGATGAAAAACTGTTTTTT